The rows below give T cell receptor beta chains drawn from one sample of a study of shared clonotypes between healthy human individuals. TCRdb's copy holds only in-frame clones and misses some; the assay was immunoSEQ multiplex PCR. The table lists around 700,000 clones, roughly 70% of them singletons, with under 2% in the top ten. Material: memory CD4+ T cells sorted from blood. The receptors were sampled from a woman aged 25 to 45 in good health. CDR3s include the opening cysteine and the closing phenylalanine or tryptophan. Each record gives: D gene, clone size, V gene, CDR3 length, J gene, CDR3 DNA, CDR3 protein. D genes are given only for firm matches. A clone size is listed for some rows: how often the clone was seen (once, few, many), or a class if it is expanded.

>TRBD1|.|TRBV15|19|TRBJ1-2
TGTGCCACCAGCAGTCCGCCCCGACCCGGGACAGGGTACAACTATGGCTACACCTTC
CATSSPPRPGTGYNYGYTF
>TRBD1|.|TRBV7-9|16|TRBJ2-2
TGTGCCAGCAACGGCCTCGACAGGGGTCCAGCCGGGGAGCTGTTTTTT
CASNGLDRGPAGELFF
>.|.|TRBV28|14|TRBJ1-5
TGTGCCAGCAGGGAAACAGGGAGCAATCAGCCCCAGCATTTT
CASRETGSNQPQHF
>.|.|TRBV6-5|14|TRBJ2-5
TGTGCCAGCAGTTGGAAGGGGTTGCAAGAGACCCAGTACTTC
CASSWKGLQETQYF
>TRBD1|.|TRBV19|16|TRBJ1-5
TGTGCCAGTAGTATCCGGACAGGATATAGCAATCAGCCCCAGCATTTT
CASSIRTGYSNQPQHF
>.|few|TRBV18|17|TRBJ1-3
TGTGCCAGCTCACCAGGAGCTCCCAGGGTCTCGGGAAACACCATATATTTT
CASSPGAPRVSGNTIYF
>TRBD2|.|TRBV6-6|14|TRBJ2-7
TGTGCCAGCAGTTGGACTAGCGCTTCCTACGAGCAGTACTTC
CASSWTSASYEQYF
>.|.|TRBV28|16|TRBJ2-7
TGTGCCAGCAGTTTCCCCCTAACCCAGAGCTCCTACGAGCAGTACTTC
CASSFPLTQSSYEQYF
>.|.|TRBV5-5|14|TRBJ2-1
TGTGCCAGCAGCTCGGGACACTCCTACAATGAGCAGTTCTTC
CASSSGHSYNEQFF
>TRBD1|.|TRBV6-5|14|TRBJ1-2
TGTGCCAGCAGGGCCTCTGAGGGGGCGCTAGGCTACACCTTC
CASRASEGALGYTF
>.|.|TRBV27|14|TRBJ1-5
TGTGCCAGCAGTTCCATCTCGGTTGGGCAGCCCCAGCATTTT
CASSSISVGQPQHF
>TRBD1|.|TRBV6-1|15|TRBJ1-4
TGTGCCAGCAGTAAGGACAGGGGTTTGGATGAAAAACTGTTTTTT
CASSKDRGLDEKLFF
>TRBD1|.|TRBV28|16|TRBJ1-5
TGTGCCAGCAGTGATACAGGGGCCGTAAGCAATCAGCCCCAGCATTTT
CASSDTGAVSNQPQHF
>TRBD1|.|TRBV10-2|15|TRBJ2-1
TGCGCCAGCAGTGTTTGGGGACAGGGACTCCATGAGCAGTTCTTC
CASSVWGQGLHEQFF
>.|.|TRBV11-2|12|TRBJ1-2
TGTGCCAGCAGCTCAAACAGGGACGGCTACACCTTC
CASSSNRDGYTF
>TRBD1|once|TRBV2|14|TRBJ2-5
TGTGCCAGCACGGCCGGACAGGGGATGGAGACCCAGTACTTC
CASTAGQGMETQYF
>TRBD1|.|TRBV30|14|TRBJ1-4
TGTGCCTGGATGTCCGGGACAGGGGGCGAAAAACTGTTTTTT
CAWMSGTGGEKLFF
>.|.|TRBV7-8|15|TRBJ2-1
TGTGCCAGCAGCTTTGACGCTAGGGGCGGCGGTGAGCAGTTCTTC
CASSFDARGGGEQFF
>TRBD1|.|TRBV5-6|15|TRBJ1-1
TGTGCCAGCAGCCTCATCTCGACAGGGGGCACTGAAGCTTTCTTT
CASSLISTGGTEAFF
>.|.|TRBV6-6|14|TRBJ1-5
TGTGCCAGCAGTCCTGACGGGAGCAATCAGCCCCAGCATTTT
CASSPDGSNQPQHF
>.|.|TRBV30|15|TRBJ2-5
TGTGCCTGGAGTAAGGGTAGCGGAGTGGGAGAGACCCAGTACTTC
CAWSKGSGVGETQYF
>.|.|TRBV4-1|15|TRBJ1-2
TGCGCCAGCAGCCAAGATGAGGCCAGGGGCTATGGCTACACCTTC
CASSQDEARGYGYTF
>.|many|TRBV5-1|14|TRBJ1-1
TGCGCCAGCAGCCCCGAGGACCTGAACACTGAAGCTTTCTTT
CASSPEDLNTEAFF
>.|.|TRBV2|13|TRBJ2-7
TGTGCCAGCAGTGCGGAAACAGTGAGGGAGCAGTACTTC
CASSAETVREQYF
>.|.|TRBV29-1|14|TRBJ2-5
TGCAGCGTTGAAGATTTGGGCAGGGCGGAGACCCAGTACTTC
CSVEDLGRAETQYF
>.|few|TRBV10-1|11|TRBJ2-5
TGCGCCAGCAGTGAGACAGAGACCCAGTACTTC
CASSETETQYF
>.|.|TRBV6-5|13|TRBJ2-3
TGTGCCAGCAGGGAAGGAGGCACAGATACGCAGTATTTT
CASREGGTDTQYF
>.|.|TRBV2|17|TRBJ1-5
TGTGCCAGCAGTGGGGGGTCGGGGCGCTGGGTTTACCAGCCCCAGCATTTT
CASSGGSGRWVYQPQHF
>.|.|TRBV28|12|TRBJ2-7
TGTGCCAGCAAAGGCTCAAGCTACGAGCAGTACTTC
CASKGSSYEQYF
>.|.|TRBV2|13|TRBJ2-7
TGTGCCAGCAGAGAATCAGGCTCCTACGAGCAGTACTTC
CASRESGSYEQYF
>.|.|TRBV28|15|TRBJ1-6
TGTGCCAGCAGTTTAGCGGCAGGGGATAGCTCACCCCTCCACTTT
CASSLAAGDSSPLHF
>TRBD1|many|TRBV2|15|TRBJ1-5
TGTGCCAGCAGTGAAACAGGGGGCGCGGATCAGCCCCAGCATTTT
CASSETGGADQPQHF
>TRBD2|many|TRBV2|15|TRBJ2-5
TGTGCCAGCAGTCGGGTTGTAGCGGGAGAACAGACCCAGTACTTC
CASSRVVAGEQTQYF
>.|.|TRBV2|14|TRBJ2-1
TGTGCCAGCAGTGAATCTAGCGCAGGCAATGAGCAGTTCTTC
CASSESSAGNEQFF
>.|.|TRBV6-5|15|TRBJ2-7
TGTGCCAGCATAGGGCCCGCCTTGGGGCACTACGAGCAGTACTTC
CASIGPALGHYEQYF
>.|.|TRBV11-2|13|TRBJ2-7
TGTGCCAGCACCCCATCGAGCTCCTACGAGCAGTACTTC
CASTPSSSYEQYF
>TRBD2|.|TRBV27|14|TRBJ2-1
TGTGCCAGCAGCTTCCAGCGGGAGGGGTCTGAGCAGTTCTTC
CASSFQREGSEQFF
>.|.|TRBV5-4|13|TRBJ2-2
TGTGCCAGCAGCTCAAGGGGCACCGGGGAGCTGTTTTTT
CASSSRGTGELFF
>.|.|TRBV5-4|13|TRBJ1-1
TGTGCCAGCAGCACCAACCTGAACACTGAAGCTTTCTTT
CASSTNLNTEAFF
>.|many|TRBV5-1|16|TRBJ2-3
TGCGCCAGCAGCACCGCACAGGGCCCTAGCACAGATACGCAGTATTTT
CASSTAQGPSTDTQYF
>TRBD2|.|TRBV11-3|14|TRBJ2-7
TGTGCCAGCAGCTTATCTAGCGGGAGCTACGAGCAGTACTTC
CASSLSSGSYEQYF
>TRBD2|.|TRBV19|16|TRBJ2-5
TGTGCCAGTAGTAGGAGCCTAGCGGGAGCCCAAGAGACCCAGTACTTC
CASSRSLAGAQETQYF
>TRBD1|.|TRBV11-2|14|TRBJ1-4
TGTGCCAGCAGCTACCAGGGGGCGCGTGAAAAACTGTTTTTT
CASSYQGAREKLFF
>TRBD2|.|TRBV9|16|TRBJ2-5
TGTGCCAGCAGCGTTGGACTAGCGGGAGTTAGGGAGACCCAGTACTTC
CASSVGLAGVRETQYF
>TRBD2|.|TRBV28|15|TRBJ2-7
TGTGCCAGCAGTTCCGGGACTAGCGGGAGCTACGAGCAGTACTTC
CASSSGTSGSYEQYF
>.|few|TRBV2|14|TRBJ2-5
TGTGCCAGCAGTGAAGCGGGGGTAGGCGAGACCCAGTACTTC
CASSEAGVGETQYF
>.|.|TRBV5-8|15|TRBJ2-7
TGTGCCAGCAGCTTGGTGGGAGGGGGGTCCTACGAGCAGTACTTC
CASSLVGGGSYEQYF
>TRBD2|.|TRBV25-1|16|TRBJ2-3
TGTGCCAGCAGTCAAGGGACTAGCGGGATGACAGATACGCAGTATTTT
CASSQGTSGMTDTQYF